This T cell receptor (beta chain) came from a study of beta chain features in type 1 diabetes. General study findings and limits: Within the patient group, naive, central memory and Treg TCRB repertoires appeared more similar to each other than within healthy donors.

About this clone itself: What it binds is unknown.

In germline, CDR1 is SGHTA, CDR2 FQGNSA. The CDR3 runs to 14 residues. V gave up 4 bases and J gave up 7 bases, with 14 bases separating them. The investigators reverse transcribed all of the isolated RNA, so they sequenced expressed TCRB transcripts. Here immunoSEQ multiplex PCR was the method, and the copy in TCRdb shows in-frame clones only, minus some. In the table there are around 500,000 clones, about 10% of which are singletons. The sequencing input was naive CD4+ T cells from blood. The sequence came from a woman younger than 35 in good health. This sequence joins TRBV7-2 and TRBJ2-1; D is perhaps TRBD1 or TRBD2 (5 bases each). The chain's CDR3 is CASSWAGAWNEQFF. In DNA form, the CDR3 reads TGTGCCAGCAGCTGGGCCGGGGCTTGGAATGAGCAGTTCTTC. Full variable domain (outside the CDR3, taken from reference TRBV7-2 and TRBJ2-1): GAGVSQSPSNKVTEKGKDVELRCDPISGHTALYWYRQSLGQGLEFLIYFQGNSAPDKSGLPSDRFSAERTGGSVSTLTIQRTQQEDSAVYLCASSWAGAWNEQFFGPGTRLTVL.